These 21 T cell receptor beta chains were sequenced from one sample in a study of cytomegalovirus exposure and HLA in healthy donors. Primers: 60 Vbeta forward and 13 Jbeta reverse. TCRdb's copy holds only in-frame clones and misses some; the assay was immunoSEQ multiplex PCR. The sample records fewer than 150,000 clones, roughly 70% being singletons. The sequenced material came from PBMCs. These receptors all come from a man aged 18 to 29 in good health and CMV-seropositive.

The genes are TRBV6-5 and TRBJ2-5; 8 bases agree with TRBD2. CDR3 size: 16 residues. V dropped 2 bases and J dropped 4; count of bases not matched to a gene: 9. From germline, CDR1 is MNHEY and CDR2 SVGAGI. CDR3 protein: CASSYTGGAGSETQYF. The CDR3 DNA sequence: TGTGCCAGCAGTTACACCGGGGGGGCAGGGTCAGAGACCCAGTACTTC.

The rearrangement joins TRBV5-1 to TRBJ2-1; 11 bases align to TRBD1. This CDR3 has 15 residues. V gave up 4 bases and J gave up 6 bases; unmatched junction bases: 6. Germline V gene sequence: CDR1 SGHRS, CDR2 YFSETQ. CDR3 loop: CASSLGTGGGNEQFF. In nucleotides, the CDR3 is TGCGCCAGCAGCCTAGGGACAGGGGGTGGCAATGAGCAGTTCTTC.

This sequence joins TRBV14 and TRBJ2-1; 8 positions match TRBD2. Germline V gives CDR1 SGHDN, CDR2 FVKESK. Germline trimming cut 1 base from V and 10 bases from J; bases unmatched to any gene: 9. The CDR3 totals 15 residues. CDR3 loop: CASSQVAGGIQEQFF. The CDR3 DNA reads TGTGCCAGCAGCCAAGTCGCGGGGGGTATCCAGGAGCAGTTCTTC.

CDR3 loop: CASSQDATVRYNEQFF. As DNA, the CDR3 is TGCGCCAGCAGCCAAGACGCGACAGTACGTTACAATGAGCAGTTCTTC. J is TRBJ2-1 and V is TRBV4-1, with D perhaps TRBD1 (5 bases). This CDR3 is 16 amino acids long. Deletions cut 0 bases from V and 4 bases from J, with 13 bases between. CDR1 is MGHRA and CDR2 is YSYEKL in the germline V gene.

The CDR3, as DNA: TGCGCCAGCAGCTTGTTACCGGGACAGGGTAAAAATGAGCAGTTCTTC. It codes for CASSLLPGQGKNEQFF. V gene TRBV5-1 combines with J gene TRBJ2-1, with 9 nucleotides matching TRBD1. CDR3 length equals 16 residues. The germline V gene encodes CDR1 SGHRS and CDR2 YFSETQ. Germline trimming cut 1 base from V and 7 bases from J; bases unmatched to any gene: 9.

The V gene is TRBV27, the J gene TRBJ2-7; possible D gene TRBD1, 7 bases. CDR3 length: 16 amino acids. V was clipped by 3 bases and J by 3 bases, with 18 bases between them. Germline V gene lookup returns CDR1 MNHEY and CDR2 SMNVEV (reference sequence). The CDR3: CASSLEGQFNFYEQYF. CDR3 coding DNA: TGTGCCAGCAGTTTGGAGGGACAGTTTAATTTCTACGAGCAGTACTTC.

The chain recombines TRBV2 with TRBJ1-5, with D possibly being TRBD1 (6 bases). CDR1 SNHLY and CDR2 FYNNEI come from the germline V gene. The germline V and J ends were trimmed by 4 bases and 6 bases, with 13 bases remaining between them. The CDR3 is 14 residues long. CDR3 amino acids: CASSVLDRPQPQHF. The CDR3 nucleotides read TGTGCCAGCAGTGTGTTGGACAGACCTCAGCCCCAGCATTTT.

The genes are TRBV5-6 and TRBJ1-2, with D perhaps matching TRBD1 (5 bases). Looked up from germline, CDR1 is SGHDT and CDR2 is YYEEEE. V gave up 0 bases and J gave up 4 bases, with 7 bases separating them. The CDR3 spans 13 residues. The CDR3 DNA reads TGTGCCAGCAGCTTGGGGACAACCTATGGCTACACCTTC. Translation: CASSLGTTYGYTF.

This chain links TRBV10-3 with TRBJ2-7; D unclear. The CDR3 has 13 residues. V lost 3 bases, J lost 3 bases, and 9 bases lay in between. The V gene's germline CDR1 is ENHRY and CDR2 SYGVKD. CDR3 coding DNA: TGTGCCATCAGTGATCGTCAGGTCTACGAGCAGTACTTC. This codes for CAISDRQVYEQYF.

This clone was seen a handful of times. The V and J genes are TRBV29-1 and TRBJ2-3; D might be TRBD2 (5 bases). V dropped 4 bases and J dropped 4 bases, with 15 bases sitting between them. CDR3 length equals 14 residues. Germline CDR1 SQVTM, CDR2 ANQGSEA. The CDR3 nucleotides read TGCAGCGTTGGAGTCGCGGGCCCCCCAGATACGCAGTATTTT. This encodes CSVGVAGPPDTQYF.

The chain recombines TRBV29-1 with TRBJ1-4; D perhaps matches TRBD1 (5 bases). This CDR3 region has 14 residues. Per germline, CDR1 SQVTM and CDR2 ANQGSEA. Deletions cut 0 bases from V and 8 bases from J, with 13 bases between. The CDR3 nucleotides read TGCAGCGTTGAAGATAGGCAGGGTCGGGAAAAACTGTTTTTT. The encoded protein is CSVEDRQGREKLFF.

This clone has more than one count but fewer than ten. The genes are TRBV29-1 and TRBJ1-2, with 9 bases fitting TRBD1. The CDR3 is made up of 11 amino acids. Germline lookup yields CDR1 SQVTM and CDR2 ANQGSEA. V was pared by 6 bases and J by 8 bases, with 4 bases of the junction left unmatched. The CDR3 DNA follows: TGCAGCGTGACGACAGGGGGGGGCTACACCTTC. Encoded protein: CSVTTGGGYTF. Full variable domain (rest looked up from reference TRBV29-1 and TRBJ1-2): SAVISQKPSRDICQRGTSLTIQCQVDSQVTMMFWYRQQPGQSLTLIATANQGSEATYESGFVIDKFPISRPNLTFSTLTVSNMSPEDSSIYLCSVTTGGGYTFGSGTRLTVV.

For the CDR3, the DNA is TGCGCCAGCAGCCTGGCAGGGGATACGCAGTATTTT. Translation: CASSLAGDTQYF. The chain couples TRBV4-1 to TRBJ2-3, with a weak D call TRBD1 (5 bases). Germline CDR1 and CDR2: MGHRA and YSYEKL. The CDR3 is made up of 12 amino acids. The germline V and J ends were trimmed by 4 bases and 6 bases, with 8 bases remaining between them.

As concerns this clone: Compared with germline, one end of the junction differs, possibly owing to a read error. The chain joins TRBV25-1 to TRBJ1-2, with a possible D match to TRBD1 (5 bases). Looked up from germline, CDR1 is MGHDK and CDR2 is SYGVNS. This CDR3 is 13 amino acids long. DNA for the CDR3: TGTGCCAGCAGTAGCGGGCAGGGTTCTGGCTACCCCTTC. This codes for CASSSGQGSGYPF.

This sequence joins TRBV12-5 and TRBJ1-2, with TRBD1 matching 7 bases. V shed 7 bases and J 4 bases; nucleotides not matched to a gene: 15. There are 16 residues in the CDR3. Germline values: CDR1 LGHNT, CDR2 FRNRAP. In DNA form, the CDR3 reads TGTGCTAGTGCCCCCTCCCCCGGGACAGCTTTCTATGGCTACACCTTC. It encodes CASAPSPGTAFYGYTF.

The CDR3 DNA reads TGCGCCAGCAGCTTGATAGCGGGGGTAACAGATACGCAGTATTTT. Amino acid sequence: CASSLIAGVTDTQYF. V usage is TRBV5-1 and J usage is TRBJ2-3; 9 nucleotides line up with TRBD2. The germline gives CDR1 SGHRS, CDR2 YFSETQ. With 1 base clipped from V and 3 bases from J, the junction kept 3 bases outside the gene matches. The CDR3 loop spans 15 amino acids.

The chain carries TRBV4-1 and TRBJ2-1; no firm D call. V was cut by 4 bases and J by 0 bases, with 13 bases left in between. Per germline, CDR1 MGHRA and CDR2 YSYEKL. The CDR3 spans 16 residues. CDR3 sequence: CASSPGPWSSYNEQFF. The CDR3 DNA follows: TGCGCCAGCAGCCCGGGTCCTTGGAGCTCCTACAATGAGCAGTTCTTC.

This chain connects TRBV4-1 to TRBJ1-1; perhaps TRBD1 as D (5 bases). Between the trimmed V and J ends, which lost 6 bases and 6 bases, there was a span of 11 bases. This CDR3 region has 12 residues. Germline values: CDR1 MGHRA, CDR2 YSYEKL. CDR3 bases: TGCGCCAGCAGGGGGCAGGGCCCTGAAGCTTTCTTT. Protein sequence: CASRGQGPEAFF.

The chain combines TRBV19 with TRBJ1-2; 7 bases are a match to TRBD1. Germline V CDR1 and CDR2: LNHDA, SQIVND (reference sequence). The CDR3 totals 14 residues. V was clipped by 4 bases and J by 4 bases; unmatched bases: 6. In DNA, the CDR3 is TGTGCCAGTAGTAGAGGGACAGTCACCTATGGCTACACCTTC. Translated, it gives CASSRGTVTYGYTF. Based on the CDR3 plus reference TRBV19 and TRBJ1-2, the full variable domain is DGGITQSPKYLFRKEGQNVTLSCEQNLNHDAMYWYRQDPGQGLRLIYYSQIVNDFQKGDIAEGYSVSREKKESFPLTVTSAQKNPTAFYLCASSRGTVTYGYTFGSGTRLTVV.

V is TRBV6-5 and J is TRBJ1-5, with 8 bases identical to TRBD1. V shed 3 bases, J shed 10 bases, and the junction held 2 bases outside the gene matches. Germline V gene sequence: CDR1 MNHEY, CDR2 SVGAGI. The CDR3 length is 12 residues. The chain's CDR3 is CASSYDRGPQHF. The CDR3 coding sequence is TGTGCCAGCAGTTATGACAGGGGCCCCCAGCATTTT.

The V call is TRBV7-6, the J call TRBJ2-1, with TRBD2 matching over 12 bases. V gave up 4 bases and J gave up 9 bases; unmatched junction bases: 10. The CDR3 is 16 amino acids. In germline, CDR1 is SGHVS, CDR2 FNYEAQ. CDR3 loop: CASSSDLGLAGTEQFF. The CDR3 DNA reads as TGTGCCAGCAGCTCCGACCTCGGACTAGCGGGGACTGAGCAGTTCTTC.